This passage covers 10 T cell receptor beta chains from one sample sequenced in a study of blood T cell repertoires in COVID-19. The table came from immunoSEQ multiplex PCR; TCRdb's copy has only in-frame clones and leaves some out. The top ten hold 10% to 15% of the sample, which has about 130,000 clones, roughly four fifths seen once. Sequenced sample: peripheral blood. The receptors shown here come from a man aged 55 to 70 with acute or convalescent COVID-19.

The chain has TRBV18 and TRBJ2-1, with 10 bases that match TRBD2. The V gene end was trimmed by 3 bases and the J gene end by 2 bases; junction bases not matched to a gene: 7. This CDR3 has 17 amino acids. Germline loops: CDR1 KGHSH, CDR2 LQKENI. CDR3 protein: CASSPQRTSGPYNEQFF. As DNA, the CDR3 is TGTGCCAGCTCACCGCAACGGACTAGCGGACCCTACAATGAGCAGTTCTTC.

The rearrangement links TRBV5-4 to TRBJ2-7, with unresolved D. Trimming cost V 0 bases and J 0 bases, with 7 bases left between them. The CDR3 contains 14 residues. Germline-derived CDR1 and CDR2 are SGHNT and YYREEE (reference sequence). This CDR3 reads CASSLVGSSYEQYF. As DNA, the CDR3 is TGTGCCAGCAGCTTGGTTGGTAGCTCCTACGAGCAGTACTTC. The whole variable domain, remainder taken from reference TRBV5-4 and TRBJ2-7, is ETGVTQSPTHLIKTRGQQVTLRCSSQSGHNTVSWYQQALGQGPQFIFQYYREEENGRGNFPPRFSGLQFPNYSSELNVNALELDDSALYLCASSLVGSSYEQYFGPGTRLTVT.

J is TRBJ2-1 and V is TRBV6-5; 9 bases align to TRBD1. The CDR3 contains 15 residues. Germline V gives CDR1 MNHEY, CDR2 SVGAGI. V shed 6 bases and J 2 bases; nucleotides not matched to a gene: 5. The CDR3: CASSPRQGAYNEQFF. The CDR3 DNA reads as TGTGCCAGCAGCCCCCGACAGGGGGCCTACAATGAGCAGTTCTTC.

This chain joins TRBV28 and TRBJ1-3, with D possibly TRBD1 on 5 matching bases. Between the trimmed V and J ends, which lost 5 bases and 3 bases, there was a span of 8 bases. The CDR3 is made up of 13 amino acids. Germline loops: CDR1 MDHEN, CDR2 SYDVKM. The CDR3 loop reads CASSQGNGNTIYF. As DNA, the CDR3 is TGTGCCAGCAGTCAGGGAAATGGAAACACCATATATTTT. The full variable domain, in which reference TRBV28 and TRBJ1-3 provide the parts outside the CDR3, is DVKVTQSSRYLVKRTGEKVFLECVQDMDHENMFWYRQDPGLGLRLIYFSYDVKMKEKGDIPEGYSVSREKKERFSLILESASTNQTSMYLCASSQGNGNTIYFGEGSWLTVV.

This chain connects TRBV28 to TRBJ1-3; D is uncertain. Germline assignment: CDR1 MDHEN and CDR2 SYDVKM. V was pared by 3 bases and J by 4 bases, with 13 bases between. The CDR3 extends over 15 amino acids. The CDR3 sequence is CASSLDSPRGNTIYF. The CDR3 DNA is TGTGCCAGCAGTTTGGACTCTCCCCGGGGAAACACCATATATTTT.

The chain joins TRBV12-5 to TRBJ2-5; maybe TRBD2 (6 bases). The CDR3 has 12 residues. The germline V gene has CDR1 LGHNT and CDR2 FRNRAP. The V end was cut by 6 bases, the J end by 5 bases, with 10 bases between. CDR3 loop: CASGRDSETQYF. CDR3 bases: TGTGCTAGTGGGAGGGACTCCGAGACCCAGTACTTC.

The rearrangement uses TRBV7-6 and TRBJ2-2, with TRBD2 as a possible D gene (6 bases). The CDR3 totals 17 residues. V was cut by 3 bases and J by 6 bases, with 20 bases left in between. The germline gives CDR1 SGHVS, CDR2 FNYEAQ. CDR3 bases: TGTGCCAGCAGCTTGCCATGGGGGGACCCAGGAGCCGGGGAGCTGTTTTTT. As protein: CASSLPWGDPGAGELFF. The entire variable domain, with the rest obtained from reference TRBV7-6 and TRBJ2-2, is as follows: GAGVSQSPRYKVTKRGQDVALRCDPISGHVSLYWYRQALGQGPEFLTYFNYEAQQDKSGLPNDRFSAERPEGSISTLTIQRTEQRDSAMYRCASSLPWGDPGAGELFFGEGSRLTVL.

In nucleotides, the CDR3 is TGTGCCAGCAGCCGCCCCCCGGGACAGGGGGATCCCCTCCACTTT. This sequence encodes CASSRPPGQGDPLHF. The rearrangement uses TRBV28 and TRBJ1-6; 11 bases match TRBD1. Germline V gives CDR1 MDHEN, CDR2 SYDVKM. This CDR3 is built from 15 residues. V was pared by 6 bases and J by 13 bases, with 11 bases of the junction left unmatched.

The chain carries TRBV7-2 and TRBJ1-5, with 7 bases identical to TRBD1. The CDR3 runs to 14 residues. Germline CDR1 is SGHTA and CDR2 is FQGNSA. V trimming: 5 bases; J trimming: 7 bases; junction bases outside the gene matches: 8. DNA for the CDR3: TGTGCCAGCAGCACCCGACAGGGAGGACAGCCCCAGCATTTT. Its protein product is CASSTRQGGQPQHF. Full variable domain (missing parts from reference TRBV7-2 and TRBJ1-5): GAGVSQSPSNKVTEKGKDVELRCDPISGHTALYWYRQSLGQGLEFLIYFQGNSAPDKSGLPSDRFSAERTGGSVSTLTIQRTQQEDSAVYLCASSTRQGGQPQHFGDGTRLSIL.

The chain links TRBV2 to TRBJ1-1; 8 bases fit TRBD1. CDR1 is SNHLY, CDR2 FYNNEI, per germline. The junction had 7 bases not matched to a gene; V was cut back by 3 bases and J by 4 bases. The CDR3 contains 15 residues. The CDR3 nucleotides read TGTGCCAGCAGTGACAGGGGGCTTTTGGTCACTGAAGCTTTCTTT. Amino acids: CASSDRGLLVTEAFF.